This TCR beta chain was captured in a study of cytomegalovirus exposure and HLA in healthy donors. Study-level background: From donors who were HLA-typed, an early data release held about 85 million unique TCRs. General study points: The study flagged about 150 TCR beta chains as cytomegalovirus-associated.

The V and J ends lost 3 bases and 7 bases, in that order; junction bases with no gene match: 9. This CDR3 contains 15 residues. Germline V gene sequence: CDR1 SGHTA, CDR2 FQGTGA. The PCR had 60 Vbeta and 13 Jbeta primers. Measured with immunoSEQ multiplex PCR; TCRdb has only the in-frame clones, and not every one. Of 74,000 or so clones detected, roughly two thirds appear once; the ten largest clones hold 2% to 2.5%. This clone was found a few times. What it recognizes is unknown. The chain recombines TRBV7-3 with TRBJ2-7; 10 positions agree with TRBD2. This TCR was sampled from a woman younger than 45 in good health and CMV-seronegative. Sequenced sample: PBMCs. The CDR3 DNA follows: TGTGCCAGCAGCTTGGATCCTCTAGCGGGAGCTGAGCAGTACTTC. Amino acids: CASSLDPLAGAEQYF. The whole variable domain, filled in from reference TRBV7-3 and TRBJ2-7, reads GAGVSQTPSNKVTEKGKYVELRCDPISGHTALYWYRQSLGQGPEFLIYFQGTGAADDSGLPNDRFFAVRPEGSVSTLKIQRTERGDSAVYLCASSLDPLAGAEQYFGPGTRLTVT.